The 30 T cell receptor beta chains below come from one sample, sequenced in a study of control samples from healthy donors and cancer patients. The protocol was immunoSEQ multiplex PCR, while the TCRdb copy is restricted to in-frame clones and leaves out a portion. Of 63,000 or so clones detected, under 90% appear once; the ten largest clones hold 28%. Sequences were obtained from blood. The receptors derive from a man aged 45-65 years in good health.

The chain links TRBV11-2 to TRBJ2-1; 7 bases line up with TRBD2. Losses at the gene ends were 3 bases for V and 5 bases for J; bases not matched to a gene: 7. The CDR3 totals 15 residues. CDR1 and CDR2 (germline): SGHAT, FQNNGV. DNA for the CDR3: TGTGCCAGCAGCTTCCGACTAGCATTGAACAATGAGCAGTTCTTC. Protein: CASSFRLALNNEQFF.

The sample holds a few counts of this clone. The chain is built from TRBV4-3 and TRBJ2-2, with 7 positions matching TRBD2. The CDR3 sequence is 16 residues long. The V segment lost 0 bases and the J segment 6 bases; nucleotides outside the gene matches: 7. CDR1 LGHNA and CDR2 YSLEER come from the germline V gene. The CDR3 here is CASSQEEGGPSGELFF. CDR3 DNA: TGCGCCAGCAGCCAAGAGGAGGGAGGGCCTTCCGGGGAGCTGTTTTTT.

This chain uses TRBV4-1 with TRBJ2-7; TRBD1 is a possible D gene (7 bases). Germline V gene data show CDR1 as MGHRA and CDR2 as YSYEKL. This CDR3 is built from 15 residues. V was trimmed by 2 bases and J by 0 bases, leaving 11 bases between them. The CDR3 loop is CASSQTRDSSYEQYF. The DNA for the CDR3 is TGCGCCAGCAGCCAAACGCGGGACAGCTCCTACGAGCAGTACTTC.

The genes are TRBV10-1 and TRBJ1-4; D may be TRBD1 (5 bases). Per germline, CDR1 WNHNN and CDR2 SYGVQD (reference sequence). The V and J ends lost 5 bases and 3 bases respectively, with 16 bases between them. CDR3 size: 16 residues. The DNA for the CDR3 is TGCGCCAGCAGTCCGGGACGGATGGGAGCTAATGAAAAACTGTTTTTT. Encoded protein: CASSPGRMGANEKLFF.

The V and J genes are TRBV10-3 and TRBJ2-7, with D unclear. Trimming shortened V by 6 bases and J by 3 bases, and 12 bases separated the two germline ends. The germline gives CDR1 ENHRY, CDR2 SYGVKD. The CDR3 covers 13 residues. CDR3 region: CAISGTTGYEQYF. The CDR3 region has the DNA TGTGCCATCAGCGGAACCACCGGCTACGAGCAGTACTTC.

J is TRBJ1-3 and V is TRBV7-2; no clear D. CDR1 SGHTA and CDR2 FQGNSA come from the germline V gene. This CDR3 region has 14 residues. V lost 1 base and J 0 bases, leaving 4 bases between the germline ends. The CDR3 here is CASSLESSGNTIYF. The CDR3 DNA reads as TGTGCCAGCAGCTTAGAGTCCTCTGGAAACACCATATATTTT.

This CDR3 is CASSARTGSRSGNTIYF. CDR3 bases: TGTGCCAGCAGCGCCAGGACAGGGTCTAGGTCTGGAAACACCATATATTTT. The genes are TRBV7-2 and TRBJ1-3, with TRBD1 matching over 8 bases. V lost 5 bases, J lost 1 base, and 10 bases stayed unmatched. The CDR3 has 17 residues. CDR1 is SGHTA and CDR2 is FQGNSA in the germline V gene. The full variable domain, its missing parts supplied by reference TRBV7-2 and TRBJ1-3, is GAGVSQSPSNKVTEKGKDVELRCDPISGHTALYWYRQSLGQGLEFLIYFQGNSAPDKSGLPSDRFSAERTGGSVSTLTIQRTQQEDSAVYLCASSARTGSRSGNTIYFGEGSWLTVV.

As DNA, the CDR3 is TGTGCCACCAGTACGACTAGCGGGGGGAAGTACAATGAGCAGTTCTTC. As protein: CATSTTSGGKYNEQFF. The chain is built from TRBV24-1 and TRBJ2-1; 13 bases line up with TRBD2. The length of the CDR3 is 16 residues. Germline V gene sequence: CDR1 KGHDR, CDR2 SFDVKD. V was pared by 6 bases and J by 4 bases, with 5 bases of the junction left unmatched.

The J gene is TRBJ2-1, the V gene TRBV5-4; D gene ambiguous. This CDR3 contains 15 residues. Trimming cost V 4 bases and J 4 bases, with 15 bases left between them. CDR1 SGHNT and CDR2 YYREEE come from the germline V gene (reference sequence). This CDR3 reads CASSPDQRFYNEQFF. In nucleotides, the CDR3 is TGTGCCAGCAGCCCGGACCAGCGATTTTACAATGAGCAGTTCTTC. Variable domain in full (rest from reference TRBV5-4 and TRBJ2-1): ETGVTQSPTHLIKTRGQQVTLRCSSQSGHNTVSWYQQALGQGPQFIFQYYREEENGRGNFPPRFSGLQFPNYSSELNVNALELDDSALYLCASSPDQRFYNEQFFGPGTRLTVL.

The rearrangement uses TRBV2 and TRBJ2-3, with 11 bases lining up with TRBD2. The CDR3 runs 15 residues. With 7 bases clipped from V and 2 bases from J, the junction kept 5 bases outside the gene matches. Germline values: CDR1 SNHLY, CDR2 FYNNEI. Written as DNA, the CDR3 is TGTGCCAGCATCGGTAGCGGGGGGGTCACAGATACGCAGTATTTT. As protein: CASIGSGGVTDTQYF.

This sequence joins TRBV7-9 and TRBJ1-4, with D tentatively TRBD1 (5 bases). With 5 bases removed from V and 7 bases from J, the gap between germline ends came to 17 bases. Germline CDR1 is SEHNR and CDR2 is FQNEAQ (reference sequence). This CDR3 has 15 amino acids. The CDR3 region is CASSHDLGLFEKLFF. As DNA, the CDR3 is TGTGCCAGCAGCCATGACTTGGGGCTCTTTGAAAAACTGTTTTTT.

This clone came up once. Its ends do not fully match the called genes, so a read error is possible. The chain joins TRBV7-2 to TRBJ2-1, with 10 bases aligning to TRBD2. The CDR3 extends over 15 amino acids. In germline, CDR1 is SGHTA, CDR2 FQGNSA. CDR3 nucleotide sequence: TGTGCCAGCAGGTTAGCGGGGGGCCGATACAATGAGCAGTTCTTC. Amino acids: CASRLAGGRYNEQFF.

V gene TRBV30 combines with J gene TRBJ2-1; D unresolved. Germline V gives CDR1 GTSNPN, CDR2 SVGIG (reference sequence). CDR3 length: 12 amino acids. V lost 4 bases and J 6 bases, leaving 10 bases between the germline ends. The CDR3 DNA follows: TGTGCCTGGAAATTGACAACCAATGAGCAGTTCTTC. Amino acid sequence: CAWKLTTNEQFF.

The chain joins TRBV9 to TRBJ2-1, with D unresolved. The germline V and J ends were trimmed by 1 base and 2 bases, with 10 bases remaining between them. This CDR3 has 15 residues. Germline V lookup: CDR1 SGDLS, CDR2 YYNGEE. The CDR3 DNA reads as TGTGCCAGCAGCGTACTCGGGTCAACCTACAATGAGCAGTTCTTC. This sequence encodes CASSVLGSTYNEQFF.

This clone was seen only once. The chain combines TRBV27 with TRBJ2-3, with unresolved D. Trimming pared 3 bases from V and 1 base from J, leaving 11 bases between. CDR1 and CDR2 (germline): MNHEY, SMNVEV (reference sequence). The CDR3 runs to 15 residues. For the CDR3, the DNA is TGTGCCAGCAGTTTGGAACGGCCCGGCACAGATACGCAGTATTTT. This gives the protein CASSLERPGTDTQYF.

The J gene is TRBJ2-1, the V gene TRBV5-8; D perhaps matches TRBD1 (7 bases). The CDR3 contains 15 residues. Per germline, CDR1 SGHTS and CDR2 YDEGEE. The germline V and J ends were trimmed by 3 bases and 5 bases, with 15 bases remaining between them. CDR3 sequence reads: CASSSAGGIDNEQFF. CDR3 DNA: TGTGCCAGCAGCTCGGCAGGGGGGATTGACAATGAGCAGTTCTTC.

The table lists this clone with a count of one. This chain links TRBV9 with TRBJ1-1; unclear D gene. This CDR3 is built from 14 residues. Germline values: CDR1 SGDLS, CDR2 YYNGEE. Trimming cost V 3 bases and J 2 bases, with 11 bases left between them. The chain's CDR3 is CASSAERQNTEAFF. The CDR3 DNA follows: TGTGCCAGCAGCGCCGAGCGCCAAAACACTGAAGCTTTCTTT. Variable domain in full (rest from reference TRBV9 and TRBJ1-1): DSGVTQTPKHLITATGQRVTLRCSPRSGDLSVYWYQQSLDQGLQFLIQYYNGEERAKGNILERFSAQQFPDLHSELNLSSLELGDSALYFCASSAERQNTEAFFGQGTRLTVV.

The chain recombines TRBV5-6 with TRBJ2-3; 11 nucleotides line up with TRBD1. V shed 3 bases and J 4 bases; nucleotides not matched to a gene: 7. Germline-derived CDR1 and CDR2 are SGHDT and YYEEEE. The CDR3 covers 16 residues. The CDR3 protein is CASSSWTGGRADTQYF. The CDR3 DNA reads TGTGCCAGCAGCTCCTGGACAGGGGGCAGGGCAGATACGCAGTATTTT.

The chain employs TRBV7-3 and TRBJ1-1, with D perhaps matching TRBD1 (5 bases). V was pared by 4 bases and J by 5 bases, with 14 bases between. CDR3 size: 14 residues. Germline CDR1 SGHTA, CDR2 FQGTGA. The chain's CDR3 is CASSSGSGGTEAFF. The CDR3 coding sequence is TGTGCCAGCAGCTCAGGGTCTGGTGGGACTGAAGCTTTCTTT. The full variable domain, in which reference TRBV7-3 and TRBJ1-1 provide the parts outside the CDR3, is GAGVSQTPSNKVTEKGKYVELRCDPISGHTALYWYRQSLGQGPEFLIYFQGTGAADDSGLPNDRFFAVRPEGSVSTLKIQRTERGDSAVYLCASSSGSGGTEAFFGQGTRLTVV.

The rearrangement joins TRBV4-3 to TRBJ1-3; D uncertain. CDR1 and CDR2 (germline): LGHNA, YSLEER. V lost 1 base to trimming and J lost 1 base, with 11 bases between them. The CDR3 runs to 16 residues. The CDR3 reads CASSQVPAGSGNTIYF. CDR3 sequence (DNA): TGCGCCAGCAGCCAAGTCCCGGCCGGGTCTGGAAACACCATATATTTT.

The J gene is TRBJ2-7, the V gene TRBV5-1; no firm D call. The V gene's germline CDR1 is SGHRS and CDR2 YFSETQ. The CDR3 spans 14 residues. Trimming left V 5 bases short and J 2 bases short, with 14 bases between. Written as DNA, the CDR3 is TGCGCCAGCAGAAGACTGGAAAACCCCTACGAGCAGTACTTC. Encoded protein: CASRRLENPYEQYF.

The chain combines TRBV5-1 with TRBJ2-6; D remains ambiguous. The CDR3 is made up of 15 amino acids. The germline V and J ends were trimmed by 1 base and 1 base, with 6 bases remaining between them. Germline values: CDR1 SGHRS, CDR2 YFSETQ. The chain's CDR3 is CASSLWGSGANVLTF. In DNA form, the CDR3 reads TGCGCCAGCAGCTTGTGGGGATCTGGGGCCAACGTCCTGACTTTC. The full variable domain, with the rest looked up from reference TRBV5-1 and TRBJ2-6, is KAGVTQTPRYLIKTRGQQVTLSCSPISGHRSVSWYQQTPGQGLQFLFEYFSETQRNKGNFPGRFSGRQFSNSRSEMNVSTLELGDSALYLCASSLWGSGANVLTFGAGSRLTVL.

This chain links TRBV2 with TRBJ2-3; TRBD2 is a possible D gene (5 bases). The germline gives CDR1 SNHLY, CDR2 FYNNEI. The ends were cut back, 5 bases at V and 4 bases at J, with 7 bases in the middle. The CDR3 covers 12 residues. The CDR3 spells CASSLAPDTQYF. The DNA of the CDR3 is TGTGCCAGCAGTTTAGCGCCAGATACGCAGTATTTT.

This clone has a handful of counts. The rearrangement links TRBV4-2 to TRBJ1-1; D call uncertain. CDR1 LGHNA and CDR2 YNFKEQ come from the germline V gene. Trimming pared 3 bases from V and 5 bases from J, leaving 16 bases between. There are 15 residues in the CDR3. CDR3 region: CASSQLPWGGTEAFF. Here the CDR3 DNA reads TGTGCCAGCAGCCAGCTCCCGTGGGGTGGGACTGAAGCTTTCTTT.

The V and J genes are TRBV19 and TRBJ2-4; TRBD1 aligns across 7 bases. Germline CDR1 is LNHDA and CDR2 is SQIVND (reference sequence). With 5 bases clipped from V and 5 bases from J, the junction kept 9 bases outside the gene matches. The CDR3 covers 15 residues. The CDR3 reads CASSLNRGEENIQYF. The CDR3 DNA reads TGTGCCAGTAGTTTGAACAGGGGAGAGGAAAACATTCAGTACTTC.

The chain has TRBV30 and TRBJ1-1; 7 bases are a match to TRBD1. The CDR3 loop spans 14 amino acids. V trimming: 1 base; J trimming: 0 bases; junction bases outside the gene matches: 2. Germline loops: CDR1 GTSNPN, CDR2 SVGIG (reference sequence). The CDR3 loop reads CAWSETGVNTEAFF. In DNA form, the CDR3 reads TGTGCCTGGAGTGAAACAGGGGTGAACACTGAAGCTTTCTTT.

J is TRBJ2-3 and V is TRBV7-2; D call uncertain. Germline CDR1 SGHTA, CDR2 FQGNSA. Trimming pared 1 base from V and 2 bases from J, leaving 10 bases between. The CDR3 sequence is 15 residues long. The CDR3 spells CASSLDGSFTDTQYF. The CDR3 bases are TGTGCCAGCAGCTTAGATGGGTCTTTCACAGATACGCAGTATTTT.

The chain couples TRBV19 to TRBJ2-3, with 11 positions matching TRBD1. Germline V gene lookup returns CDR1 LNHDA and CDR2 SQIVND (reference sequence). The CDR3 covers 13 residues. V trimming: 9 bases; J trimming: 3 bases; junction bases outside the gene matches: 2. The CDR3 sequence: CASRDRGTDTQYF. CDR3 bases: TGTGCCAGCCGGGACAGGGGGACAGATACGCAGTATTTT.

V usage is TRBV7-2 and J usage is TRBJ1-3; 8 nucleotides agree with TRBD1. CDR1 is SGHTA and CDR2 is FQGNSA in the germline V gene. Trimming took 0 bases from V and 3 from J; bases not matched to a gene: 1. The length of the CDR3 is 15 residues. The CDR3 region is CASSLATGGGNTIYF. In DNA, the CDR3 is TGTGCCAGCAGCTTAGCAACAGGGGGTGGAAACACCATATATTTT.

The rearrangement joins TRBV5-4 to TRBJ2-7; D is unresolved. CDR1 and CDR2 from the germline V gene are SGHNT and YYREEE (reference sequence). The V end lost 2 bases, the J end lost 4 bases, and 7 bases lay between the germline ends. The CDR3 runs 12 residues. The CDR3 sequence: CASSFEGYEQYF. DNA for the CDR3: TGTGCCAGCAGCTTTGAAGGTTACGAGCAGTACTTC.